One sample yielded the 2 T cell receptor beta chains listed below, sequenced in a study of blood T cell repertoires in COVID-19. Produced via immunoSEQ multiplex PCR; TCRdb's table is partial and in-frame only. The sample holds 200,000 or so clones, around 80% seen once. Specimen: peripheral blood. All receptors derive from a human donor in a cohort sampled during active COVID-19.

This clone was seen at least ten times. This chain connects TRBV27 to TRBJ2-3; D not resolved. Trimming shortened V by 3 bases and J by 2 bases, and 12 bases separated the two germline ends. CDR1 is MNHEY, CDR2 SMNVEV, per germline (reference sequence). There are 15 residues in the CDR3. CDR3: CASSLSDPITDTQYF. The CDR3, as DNA: TGTGCCAGCAGTTTGAGCGACCCTATCACAGATACGCAGTATTTT.

The V gene is TRBV18, the J gene TRBJ2-7, with 8 bases aligning to TRBD1. Germline loops: CDR1 KGHSH, CDR2 LQKENI. J gave up 2 bases and V 5 bases, and 14 bases lay outside the gene matches. The CDR3 runs to 17 residues. The CDR3: CASSIGTGKTRTYEQYF. CDR3 bases: TGTGCCAGCTCAATCGGGACAGGTAAAACAAGGACCTACGAGCAGTACTTC.